This TCR beta chain derives from a study of cytomegalovirus exposure and HLA in healthy donors. V was pared by 2 bases and J by 4 bases, with 12 bases between. The length of the CDR3 is 14 residues. Germline V gives CDR1 SGHRS, CDR2 YFSETQ. Both 60 Vbeta primers and 13 Jbeta primers went into the PCR. Profiling relied on immunoSEQ multiplex PCR, and the TCRdb table lists in-frame clones only, not all of them. This sample has more than 95,000 clones, with 60% to 80% found just once. V usage is TRBV5-1 and J usage is TRBJ1-1; D perhaps matches TRBD1 (5 bases). The sample comprised PBMCs. The clonotype comes from a man over 45 in good health and CMV-seropositive. In nucleotides, the CDR3 is TGCGCCAGCAGCTTCTCAGGGTTTGCCACTGAAGCTTTCTTT. Its translation: CASSFSGFATEAFF.